The T cell receptor (beta chain) under discussion was sequenced for a study of blood T cell repertoires in COVID-19. Produced via immunoSEQ multiplex PCR; TCRdb's table is partial and in-frame only. The sample includes 220,000 or so clones, about 90% of them seen just once. Trimming left V 5 bases short and J 6 bases short, with 11 bases between. Per germline, CDR1 SGHTA and CDR2 FQGTGA. The CDR3 runs 13 residues. The TCR was taken from a man aged 60 to 75 with COVID-19, enrolled during active disease. The source material was peripheral blood. V usage is TRBV7-3 and J usage is TRBJ2-1; weak D call: TRBD1 (5 bases). CDR3 in DNA: TGTGCCAGCAGCCTTGGACATCTCAATGAGCAGTTCTTC. This gives the protein CASSLGHLNEQFF.